This passage covers 2 T cell receptor beta chains from one sample sequenced in a study of T cells expressing NK-cell markers. TCRdb reprocessed the 5' RACE reads and reports one entry per CDR3 protein, with no DNA. Listed are some 110,000 distinct CDR3 sequences; 18% falls within the top ten. Input material: blood T cells: a sorted CD56 or NKG2C T cell subset, CD4+ or CD8+ T cells, or bulk PBMC T cells (not recorded which). These receptor sequences come from a woman between 18 and 70 years old in good health.

The gene calls are TRBV6-5 and TRBJ2-5. The germline gives CDR1 MNHEY, CDR2 SVGAGI. CDR3 length: 15 residues. The CDR3 is CASSYIAAGQETQYF.

This sequence joins TRBV4-1 and TRBJ1-1. The CDR3 sequence is 13 residues long. The germline CDR1 and CDR2 sequences are MGHRA and YSYEKL. CDR3 residues: CASRLNWNTEAFF.